This T cell receptor beta chain was sequenced in a study of post-analysis software for immune sequencing data. Prepared libraries of TCR beta cDNA carried unique molecular identifiers. One entry per CDR3 protein results from TCRdb running MiXCR on the PCR reads. Among around 160,000 distinct CDR3 sequences, about 34% were seen once, and the ten largest hold 28%. This clonotype was counted between two and nine times. The sample in question was blood, obtained after autologous hematopoietic stem cell transplantation. This TCR was sampled from a girl aged 5-17 years with multiple sclerosis.

CDR3 bases: TGCGCCAGCAGCTTGGACCCCCCGGGTATTGACATTCAGTACTTC. Protein product: CASSLDPPGIDIQYF. The rearrangement uses TRBV5-1 and TRBJ2-4, with D uncertain. This CDR3 has 15 residues. V was trimmed by 0 bases and J by 8 bases, leaving 15 bases between them. Per the germline V gene, CDR1 is SGHRS and CDR2 is YFSETQ.